This TCR beta chain derives from a study of blood T cell repertoires in COVID-19. About the research overall: The samples span acute and convalescent COVID-19 from the United States, Italy and Spain. The cDNA or gDNA used as material had been derived from T cells, B-cell-depleted T cells, or PBMCs.

Trimming took 2 bases from V and 0 from J, leaving 7 bases between them. This CDR3 is built from 14 residues. From germline, CDR1 is MGHRA and CDR2 YSYEKL. This clone has only one observation. Authors' processing steps: Estimates of nucleated cell counts were drawn from the amplification of reference gene primers. The table came from immunoSEQ multiplex PCR; TCRdb's copy has only in-frame clones and leaves some out. The V and J calls and clone size were taken over from that table, and D and trimming were inferred from the DNA. The sample consists of 200,000 to 300,000 clones, about 85% of them appearing once.

The sequencing input was peripheral blood. This receptor was taken from a man aged 55-75 years who had recovered from COVID-19. The chain recombines TRBV4-1 with TRBJ1-1, with D uncertain. CDR3 amino acids: CASSQNRMNTEAFF. As DNA, the CDR3 is TGCGCCAGCAGCCAAAACAGAATGAACACTGAAGCTTTCTTT.